Described below is a single T cell receptor beta chain sequence and its context. TCRdb passed the PCR reads through MiXCR, listing each CDR3 protein once. The sample records around 19,000 distinct CDR3 sequences, approximately 54% being singletons. Localized lung adenocarcinoma, a non-small cell lung cancer, affected the donors. The length of the CDR3 is 15 residues. V gave up 5 bases and J gave up 7 bases, with 17 bases separating them. The germline V gene has CDR1 MGHRA and CDR2 YSYEKL. The entry originates in a study of CD4 and CD8 cells across lung adenocarcinoma regions. Sequencing was carried out using CD8+ T cells from the center of a lung tumor. V and J are TRBV4-1 and TRBJ1-4; D not certain. This clonotype was obtained from a female donor with lung adenocarcinoma. The CD4 and CD8 labels of this study may be unreliable. The CDR3: CASSEARWGAEKLFF. The CDR3 nucleotides are TGCGCCAGCAGCGAGGCGAGATGGGGTGCTGAAAAACTGTTTTTT.